The TCR beta chain described here comes from a study of regulatory T cells in long-lasting Graves disease (dated by TCRdb to 2020 to 2023). In the study overall: Persistent Graves' disease was defined as persistently positive TSH receptor autoantibodies together with antithyroid drug treatment for over 5 years. This study used TCR sequencing and RNA sequencing of peripheral blood to compare persistent Graves' disease patients against newly diagnosed Graves' disease patients. The study was conducted in China and was registered as a clinical trial. TCR sequencing covered some 13 persistent and around 20 newly diagnosed Graves' disease patients, some 35 samples in total. Persistent Graves' disease patients in the clinical cohort had taken antithyroid drugs for about 9.7 years on average. What the research found in general, with its limitations: Lower TCR Shannon entropy and fewer highly expanded clones were observed in persistent Graves' disease patients than in newly diagnosed patients, which suggested clonal expansion. TRBV28, TRBJ1-2 and TRBJ2-5 were preferentially used in persistent disease, while TRBV20-1 and TRBJ2-1 were favored in newly diagnosed disease. Sequencing and analysis were restricted to the TCR beta chain. Patients with persistent disease shared more public clonotypes (around 3,000) than newly diagnosed patients did (roughly 970). The authors acknowledged the small sample size as a limitation that may reduce accuracy. Only peripheral blood was studied, because thyroid tissue, the primary lesion, was inaccessible.

To prepare the library, multiplex PCR was applied. The instrument given in TCRdb is Illumina HiSeq 4000. iRepertoire HTBI primers and Arm-PCR amplification of CDR3 regions were used to construct TCR beta libraries. Gel purification was performed on PCR products prior to sequencing. Per the source publication's procedure: Gene usage analysis of CDR3 amino acid clonotypes used the roughly 60 TRBV and 12 to 15 TRBJ segments found across samples. COPE and FqMerger were used to merge filtered high-quality paired reads into contigs. BLAST was used to align contigs to IMGT TRBV, TRBD and TRBJ reference genes, and CDR3 was defined according to IMGT. Any clonotype with a frequency above 0.1% was counted as a highly expanded clone. Repertoire diversity was measured by Shannon entropy, and V-J evenness by the Gini coefficient. A clonotype was considered public if more than one individual shared it. TCRdb cleaned the public reads at Q25 with fastp, built clones with MiXCR and kept in-frame beta chains. CDR3 protein sequences are deduplicated, and each keeps its most common genes and DNA. Here the V and J calls rest on TCRdb's processing, not on the authors' analysis. For this sample the table gives about half a million distinct CDR3 sequences, of which 20% to 25% were detected only once. About 12% of the sample goes to the ten largest clones.

This sample's time point label indicates: persistent/refractory GD, antithyroid drugs over 5 years with positive TRAb. For both TCR sequencing and RNA sequencing, RNA was extracted from PBMCs using TRIzol. Graves' disease was diagnosed according to American Thyroid Association guidelines. Recruitment of patients was carried out at an endocrinology department in Xi'an, China. From each patient, 8 to 10 milliliters of peripheral blood was collected into an EDTA anticoagulant tube. Ficoll Paque Plus density gradient separation was used to isolate PBMCs, and no further T cell sorting was performed. An Agilent 2100 Bioanalyzer and agarose gel were used to check RNA quality, and a NanoDrop 2000 was used to measure RNA concentration. Deletion took 0 bases off V and 3 bases off J, with a span of 9 bases between the germline ends. The germline V gene (reference sequence) yields GTSNPN for CDR1 and SVGIG for CDR2. From the cysteine through the phenylalanine, the CDR3 covers 13 amino acids. The sequence is cut down to CDR3 DNA, 39 bases in frame from base 1.

As regards this clonotype: Its antigen is unknown. One base away there is no much larger clone; base qualities are not given.

This receptor was obtained from a female donor with Graves disease. The chain was built from TRBV30 and TRBJ2-7, with the D gene not clear enough to name. The sequences come from peripheral blood mononuclear cells (PBMCs), collected when the disease was refractory, from a patient treated with antithyroid drugs. The CDR3 region reads CAWSVGFSYEQYF. The nucleotide sequence is TGTGCCTGGAGTGTGGGGTTCAGCTACGAGCAGTACTTC.